These 4 T cell receptor beta chains came from one sample sequenced in a study of T cells after yellow fever vaccination. TCRdb processed the 5' RACE reads anew with MiXCR; each CDR3 protein has one entry. Seen here are about 31,000 distinct CDR3 sequences, under 12% observed once, and the top ten hold less than 15%. This material consisted of PBMCs, either bulk or a sorted T-cell subset (CD4+, CD8+, memory, or dextramer-sorted; not recorded which), taken roughly 15 days after the first yellow fever vaccination. The receptors were gathered from a man between 18 and 35 years old who received the YFV17D yellow fever vaccine.

This clonotype was found many times. The genes are TRBV4-3 and TRBJ2-3, with unresolved D. Trimming took 0 bases from V and 6 from J, leaving 10 bases between them. The CDR3 covers 14 residues. CDR1 LGHNA and CDR2 YSLEER come from the germline V gene. CDR3 sequence reads: CASSQDGSGDTQYF. The DNA of the CDR3 is TGCGCCAGCAGCCAAGATGGATCAGGCGATACGCAGTATTTT.

V gene TRBV7-2 combines with J gene TRBJ2-1, with no clear D. This CDR3 region has 15 residues. Between the trimmed V and J ends, which lost 5 bases and 11 bases, there was a span of 22 bases. The germline gives CDR1 SGHTA, CDR2 FQGNSA. The CDR3 protein is CASSTDRVPGHKQFF. In nucleotides, the CDR3 is TGTGCCAGCAGCACCGACCGGGTCCCAGGCCATAAGCAGTTCTTC.

This clonotype was counted many times. This chain uses TRBV7-9 with TRBJ1-1; D is perhaps TRBD1 (6 bases). This CDR3 is 14 amino acids long. Germline CDR1 SEHNR, CDR2 FQNEAQ (reference sequence). V dropped 4 bases and J dropped 1 base, with 10 bases sitting between them. This CDR3 is CASSSEQGNTEAFF. The CDR3 nucleotides read TGTGCCAGCAGCTCCGAACAGGGGAACACTGAAGCTTTCTTT. The full variable domain, its missing parts supplied by reference TRBV7-9 and TRBJ1-1, is DTGVSQNPRHKITKRGQNVTFRCDPISEHNRLYWYRQTLGQGPEFLTYFQNEAQLEKSRLLSDRFSAERPKGSFSTLEIQRTEQGDSAMYLCASSSEQGNTEAFFGQGTRLTVV.

This clonotype appeared many times. The chain recombines TRBV7-2 with TRBJ2-1, with 8 positions matching TRBD1. Germline V gene sequence: CDR1 SGHTA, CDR2 FQGNSA. The V and J ends lost 3 bases and 6 bases, in that order; junction bases with no gene match: 4. The CDR3 length is 14 residues. The CDR3 DNA sequence: TGTGCCAGCAGCTTGGACCAGGGGGCCAATGAGCAGTTCTTC. Its protein is CASSLDQGANEQFF.